The next 7 T cell receptor beta chains were all read from a single sample in a study of blood T cells in healthy people across ages (dated by TCRdb to between 2015 and 2017). The receptor library was made with 5' RACE. Instrument on record: Illumina HiSeq 2500. A second PCR of roughly 7 to 11 cycles was performed with a sample-barcoded 5' primer and a J-beta primer mix. TCRdb trimmed the raw reads at Q25, called clones with MiXCR and kept productive beta chains. Rows matching on CDR3 protein sequence are summarized as one entry with the most common DNA and genes. The sample table contains approximately 850,000 distinct CDR3 sequences; only one count was recorded for roughly 44% of them. The ten top clones hold roughly a fifth of the sample. Sequenced material: blood. These TCRs come from a man aged 55 to 70 in good health.

Ten or more counts support this clonotype. CDR3 sequence (DNA): TGTGCCAGTTTTAGCGGAGCCTACCAAGAGACCCAGTACTTC. This codes for CASFSGAYQETQYF. The chain joins TRBV28 to TRBJ2-5; tentative D call: TRBD2 (6 bases). This CDR3 comprises 14 residues. V was trimmed by 9 bases and J by 0 bases, leaving 14 bases between them. CDR1 MDHEN and CDR2 SYDVKM come from the germline V gene.

V usage is TRBV7-9 and J usage is TRBJ1-2, with D uncertain. V was cut by 5 bases and J by 2 bases, with 9 bases left in between. The CDR3 loop spans 13 amino acids. Looked up from germline, CDR1 is SEHNR and CDR2 is FQNEAQ (reference sequence). The DNA for the CDR3 is TGTGCCAGCAGCGTAATCCAAAACTATGGCTACACCTTC. Protein sequence: CASSVIQNYGYTF.

This chain joins TRBV9 and TRBJ2-3; TRBD2 is a possible D gene (6 bases). Germline CDR1 is SGDLS and CDR2 is YYNGEE. V was pared by 2 bases and J by 3 bases, with 7 bases between. This CDR3 comprises 13 residues. The CDR3 sequence is CASSVGLTDTQYF. The CDR3 nucleotides read TGTGCCAGCAGCGTGGGACTTACAGATACGCAGTATTTT.

This clonotype has at least ten counts. Compared with germline, one end of the junction differs, possibly owing to a read error. The rearrangement links TRBV7-2 to TRBJ1-5; D unresolved. This CDR3 region has 14 residues. Germline V CDR1 and CDR2: SGHTA, FQGNSA. The CDR3 DNA sequence: TGTGCCAGCAGTTTAGGACCGAGCAATCAGCCCCAGCATTTT. It codes for CASSLGPSNQPQHF.

V and J are TRBV6-6 and TRBJ2-7; D might be TRBD1 (5 bases). CDR3 size: 15 residues. CDR1 and CDR2 (germline): MNHNY, SVGAGI (reference sequence). The germline V and J ends were trimmed by 0 bases and 3 bases, with 12 bases remaining between them. The CDR3 is CASSYSGPDLYEQYF. The CDR3 DNA follows: TGTGCCAGCAGTTACTCGGGGCCGGATCTCTACGAGCAGTACTTC.

This chain links TRBV7-2 with TRBJ1-4, with 7 bases aligning to TRBD1. Germline V gene data show CDR1 as SGHTA and CDR2 as FQGNSA. CDR3 length: 14 residues. V lost 2 bases and J lost 10; bases outside the gene matches: 7. CDR3 bases: TGTGCCAGCAGCTTACCCCTGCAGGGGGGAAAACTGTTTTTT. This codes for CASSLPLQGGKLFF.

The gene calls are TRBV7-9 and TRBJ2-2, with D perhaps matching TRBD1 (6 bases). The CDR3 loop spans 14 amino acids. V lost 4 bases, J lost 4 bases, and 10 bases lay in between. The germline V gene encodes CDR1 SEHNR and CDR2 FQNEAQ (reference sequence). CDR3 DNA: TGTGCCAGCAGCTCAGGACAGATCACCGGGGAGCTGTTTTTT. Protein product: CASSSGQITGELFF.